The 3 T cell receptor beta chains below were found in one sample sequenced in a study of shared clonotypes between healthy human individuals. Sequencing used immunoSEQ multiplex PCR; TCRdb keeps in-frame clones, though not all of them. The sample yields around 2.1 million clones, 95% seen once. Sequencing input: naive CD4+ T cells sorted from blood. The subset: CD45RA+ positively selected. The receptor source for this set is a man younger than 35 in good health.

To note about this clone: Other DNA variants within this sample encode the same CDR3. The rearrangement links TRBV7-2 to TRBJ1-1, with 7 bases identical to TRBD1. Unmatched junction bases numbered 5, after V lost 5 bases and J lost 2 bases. Per the germline V gene, CDR1 is SGHTA and CDR2 is FQGNSA. The CDR3 sequence is 14 residues long. CDR3 loop: CASSRQGGNTEAFF. The CDR3 region has the DNA TGTGCCAGCAGCCGACAGGGTGGAAACACTGAAGCTTTCTTT. The variable domain in full, completed from reference TRBV7-2 and TRBJ1-1, reads GAGVSQSPSNKVTEKGKDVELRCDPISGHTALYWYRQSLGQGLEFLIYFQGNSAPDKSGLPSDRFSAERTGGSVSTLTIQRTQQEDSAVYLCASSRQGGNTEAFFGQGTRLTVV.

Comment on this clone: Other DNA variants within this sample encode the same CDR3. This rearrangement joins TRBV10-3 to TRBJ1-5; D might be TRBD1 (5 bases). The CDR3 sequence is 15 residues long. Between the trimmed V and J ends, which lost 3 bases and 3 bases, there was a span of 12 bases. Germline V gene data show CDR1 as ENHRY and CDR2 as SYGVKD. The CDR3 spells CAISDSGGPNQPQHF. The DNA of the CDR3 is TGTGCCATCAGTGATTCCGGGGGACCCAATCAGCCCCAGCATTTT.

This chain joins TRBV18 and TRBJ2-3; D is unresolved. Germline CDR1 is KGHSH and CDR2 is LQKENI. Trimming stripped 2 bases from V and 6 bases from J, with 9 bases between. The CDR3 has 13 residues. The chain's CDR3 is CASSPNSQDTQYF. The CDR3 coding sequence is TGTGCCAGCTCACCAAACAGCCAGGATACGCAGTATTTT.